The clone carrying this T cell receptor (beta chain) was counted only a few times. These data belong to a study of blood T cells in healthy people across ages. Donors were systemically healthy Caucasian individuals from Russia aged roughly 6 to 100 years. Isolation recovered at least 6 million PBMCs from every sample. Primed by a sample-barcoded 5' primer and a J-beta primer mix, a second PCR proceeded for about 6 to 12 cycles. Researchers report that a template-switch adaptor with 12 random nucleotides tagged each cDNA molecule. MiXCR, applied by TCRdb to the 5' RACE reads, yields one record per CDR3 protein. The data contain 1.2 million to 1.5 million distinct CDR3 sequences, around 42% of them singletons. This CDR3 comprises 14 residues. Per the germline V gene, CDR1 is DFQATT and CDR2 is SNEGSKA (reference sequence). The V and J ends lost 0 bases and 1 base respectively, with 10 bases between them.

This receptor was identified in a woman between 18 and 29 years old in good health. Sequencing was done on a sample of blood. V usage is TRBV20-1 and J usage is TRBJ2-7; no clear D. The CDR3 here is CSARDTAASYEQYF. The CDR3 DNA reads as TGCAGTGCTAGAGATACTGCAGCATCCTACGAGCAGTACTTC.